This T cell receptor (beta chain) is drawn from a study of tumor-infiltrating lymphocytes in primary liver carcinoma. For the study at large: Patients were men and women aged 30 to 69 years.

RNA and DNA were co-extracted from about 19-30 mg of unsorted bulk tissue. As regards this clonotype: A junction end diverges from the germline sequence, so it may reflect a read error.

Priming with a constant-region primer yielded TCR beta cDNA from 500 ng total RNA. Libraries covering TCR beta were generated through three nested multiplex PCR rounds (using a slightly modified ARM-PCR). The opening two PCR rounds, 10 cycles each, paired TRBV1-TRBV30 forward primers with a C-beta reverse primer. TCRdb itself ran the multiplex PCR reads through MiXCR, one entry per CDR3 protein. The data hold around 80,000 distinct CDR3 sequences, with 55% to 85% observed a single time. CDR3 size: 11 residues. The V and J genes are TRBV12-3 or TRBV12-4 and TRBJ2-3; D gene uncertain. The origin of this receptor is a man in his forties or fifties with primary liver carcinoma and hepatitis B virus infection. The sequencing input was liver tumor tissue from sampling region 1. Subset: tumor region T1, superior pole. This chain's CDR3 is CASMTTDTQYF. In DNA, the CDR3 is TGTGCCAGCATGACAACAGATACACAGTATTTT.